Shown below are 24 T cell receptor beta chains from a single sample sequenced in a study of cytomegalovirus exposure and HLA in healthy donors. The PCR ran on 60 Vbeta and 13 Jbeta primers. Repertoires were generated with immunoSEQ multiplex PCR, while TCRdb's copy carries only in-frame clones and drops some. The sample includes 180,000 or so clones, over 60% of them seen just once. Sequencing input: PBMCs. All receptors come from a man in his fifties or sixties in good health and CMV-seropositive.

The chain carries TRBV6-5 and TRBJ1-3, with D perhaps matching TRBD1 (5 bases). The V gene's germline CDR1 is MNHEY and CDR2 SVGAGI. V lost 10 bases to trimming and J lost 2 bases, with 15 bases between them. The CDR3 spans 14 residues. The CDR3 is CATIKRGTGNTIYF. The CDR3 DNA is TGTGCCACCATAAAACGGGGGACTGGAAACACCATATATTTT.

This chain joins TRBV27 and TRBJ1-1; D may be TRBD1 (6 bases). Looked up from germline, CDR1 is MNHEY and CDR2 is SMNVEV (reference sequence). The ends were cut back, 3 bases at V and 1 base at J, with 15 bases in the middle. This CDR3 spans 16 amino acids. This CDR3 is CASSFSRGARNTEAFF. The CDR3 nucleotides read TGTGCCAGCAGTTTCTCTCGGGGGGCTAGGAACACTGAAGCTTTCTTT.

The chain has TRBV5-1 and TRBJ1-1; tentatively, D is TRBD1 (6 bases). Germline lookup yields CDR1 SGHRS and CDR2 YFSETQ. V lost 7 bases to trimming and J lost 9 bases, with 13 bases between them. The CDR3 loop spans 11 amino acids. The CDR3 DNA reads as TGCGCCAGCTTTTACGGACAGCAAGCTTTCTTT. Amino acids: CASFYGQQAFF.

The V and J genes are TRBV4-2 and TRBJ2-5, with D possibly matching TRBD2 (5 bases). TRBJ2-7 explains the end of the DNA better; the J call may be wrong. The V gene's germline CDR1 is LGHNA and CDR2 YNFKEQ. The CDR3 sequence is 13 residues long. The CDR3 DNA is TGTGCCAGCAGCCAAGAGAGGGACTACGAGCAGTACTTC. This gives the protein CASSQERDYEQYF.

This clone was found once. The chain recombines TRBV29-1 with TRBJ1-1; possible D gene TRBD1, 5 bases. This CDR3 has 13 residues. V was clipped by 5 bases and J by 2 bases, with 12 bases between them. Looked up from germline, CDR1 is SQVTM and CDR2 is ANQGSEA. The DNA of the CDR3 is TGCAGCGTTACTGAGACAGCCAACACTGAAGCTTTCTTT. Its protein is CSVTETANTEAFF.

The genes are TRBV6-1 and TRBJ2-4, with 10 bases that match TRBD1. Germline CDR1 and CDR2: MNHNS and SASEGT. Trimming cost V 7 bases and J 10 bases; bases outside gene matches: 7. CDR3 length: 13 amino acids. Here the CDR3 DNA reads TGTGCCAGCAAATTAGACAGGGGGCCTATTCAGTACTTC. Its protein is CASKLDRGPIQYF.

This clone was counted once. V is TRBV19 and J is TRBJ2-3, with D maybe TRBD1 (6 bases). The ends were cut back, 1 base at V and 4 bases at J, with 9 bases in the middle. Per germline, CDR1 LNHDA and CDR2 SQIVND (reference sequence). The CDR3 runs 14 residues. Here the CDR3 DNA reads TGTGCCAGTAGTATAGGGGCAGGGGCAGATACGCAGTATTTT. Protein: CASSIGAGADTQYF. The full variable domain, completed using reference TRBV19 and TRBJ2-3, is DGGITQSPKYLFRKEGQNVTLSCEQNLNHDAMYWYRQDPGQGLRLIYYSQIVNDFQKGDIAEGYSVSREKKESFPLTVTSAQKNPTAFYLCASSIGAGADTQYFGPGTRLTVL.

The V call is TRBV27, the J call TRBJ1-5; perhaps TRBD1 as D (6 bases). Germline assignment: CDR1 MNHEY and CDR2 SMNVEV (reference sequence). Deletions cut 5 bases from V and 7 bases from J, with 15 bases between. This CDR3 spans 14 amino acids. Here the CDR3 reads CASSIGTSGQPQHF. In nucleotides, the CDR3 is TGTGCCAGCAGTATAGGGACATCGGGCCAGCCCCAGCATTTT.

The V gene is TRBV19, the J gene TRBJ2-3; TRBD2 matches 11 bases. Trimming took 6 bases from V and 2 from J; bases not matched to a gene: 7. Germline loops: CDR1 LNHDA, CDR2 SQIVND (reference sequence). The CDR3 loop spans 16 amino acids. CDR3 residues: CASRPLAGGLTDTQYF. The CDR3 bases are TGTGCCAGTAGACCTCTAGCGGGGGGTCTCACAGATACGCAGTATTTT.

This clone was counted a few times. The V and J genes are TRBV19 and TRBJ2-1; 8 bases are shared with TRBD2. The CDR3 spans 15 residues. CDR1 and CDR2 from the germline V gene are LNHDA and SQIVND (reference sequence). V lost 3 bases to trimming and J lost 4 bases; unmatched junction nucleotides: 5. CDR3: CASSIERGGYNEQFF. The CDR3 DNA reads as TGTGCCAGTAGTATTGAACGGGGGGGTTACAATGAGCAGTTCTTC. The full variable domain, completed using reference TRBV19 and TRBJ2-1, is DGGITQSPKYLFRKEGQNVTLSCEQNLNHDAMYWYRQDPGQGLRLIYYSQIVNDFQKGDIAEGYSVSREKKESFPLTVTSAQKNPTAFYLCASSIERGGYNEQFFGPGTRLTVL.

This sequence joins TRBV11-3 and TRBJ2-1, with D possibly TRBD2 on 7 matching bases. V shed 0 bases and J shed 5 bases, with 11 bases lying between them. Germline lookup yields CDR1 SGHNT and CDR2 YENEEA. The CDR3 loop spans 15 amino acids. CDR3 DNA: TGTGCCAGCAGCTTAGAGGGGGGGGCCGACAATGAGCAGTTCTTC. It translates to CASSLEGGADNEQFF.

This chain joins TRBV30 and TRBJ1-4; 8 bases agree with TRBD1. Germline V gives CDR1 GTSNPN, CDR2 SVGIG (reference sequence). The CDR3 loop spans 18 amino acids. Trimming at V came to 2 bases and at J to 3 bases, leaving 14 bases not matched to a gene. The CDR3 DNA reads TGTGCCTGGAGTACAGGACAGGGATCCTTTCTAGCTAATGAAAAACTGTTTTTT. Translation gives CAWSTGQGSFLANEKLFF. The full variable domain, completed using reference TRBV30 and TRBJ1-4, is SQTIHQWPATLVQPVGSPLSLECTVEGTSNPNLYWYRQAAGRGLQLLFYSVGIGQISSEVPQNLSASRPQDRQFILSSKKLLLSDSGFYLCAWSTGQGSFLANEKLFFGSGTQLSVL.

The chain is built from TRBV19 and TRBJ1-5; TRBD1 might be the D (5 bases). This CDR3 has 15 residues. The V gene lost 1 base and the J gene lost 0 bases, with 7 bases spanning the gap. Germline values: CDR1 LNHDA, CDR2 SQIVND (reference sequence). The CDR3 DNA reads as TGTGCCAGTAGTATAGGGGGCCATAGCAATCAGCCCCAGCATTTT. Translated, it gives CASSIGGHSNQPQHF.

The rearrangement uses TRBV15 and TRBJ2-3, with D tentatively TRBD2 (5 bases). Germline lookup yields CDR1 LNHNV and CDR2 YYDKDF (reference sequence). V lost 1 base to trimming and J lost 3 bases, with 11 bases between them. This CDR3 region has 15 residues. The CDR3: CATSRGGLGTDTQYF. In DNA form, the CDR3 reads TGTGCCACCAGCAGAGGAGGGCTGGGGACAGATACGCAGTATTTT.

The table lists this clone with a few counts. This rearrangement joins TRBV6-1 to TRBJ1-6; no clear D. The CDR3 is made up of 16 amino acids. V was shortened by 0 bases and J by 12 bases, with 18 bases between the two germline ends. The germline gives CDR1 MNHNS, CDR2 SASEGT. The CDR3 spells CASSEALQTVVIPLHF. DNA of the CDR3: TGTGCCAGCAGTGAAGCCCTCCAAACGGTAGTTATACCCCTCCACTTT.

The chain couples TRBV13 to TRBJ2-1, with 9 nucleotides matching TRBD2. The CDR3 consists of 14 residues. After removal of 8 bases from V and 5 bases from J, the junction contained 7 bases not matched to a gene. Germline V CDR1 and CDR2: PRHDT, FYEKMQ (reference sequence). The CDR3 DNA is TGTGCCAGCCGGCGGGGGGGGCTGAACAATGAGCAGTTCTTC. Amino acid sequence: CASRRGGLNNEQFF.

For the CDR3, the DNA is TGCGCCAGCAGCCAGTATACGACAGGGGGTGATTCACCCCTCCACTTT. Protein product: CASSQYTTGGDSPLHF. The J gene is TRBJ1-6, the V gene TRBV4-1; TRBD1 agrees at 9 bases. The germline V gene encodes CDR1 MGHRA and CDR2 YSYEKL. V was clipped by 3 bases and J by 8 bases; unmatched bases: 8. The length of the CDR3 is 16 residues.

The CDR3 region has the DNA TGCAGCGCACAACTACAGGGGATCACCGGGGAGCTGTTTTTT. Translating gives CSAQLQGITGELFF. V usage is TRBV29-1 and J usage is TRBJ2-2, with TRBD1 identical over 7 bases. The CDR3 consists of 14 residues. Germline assignment: CDR1 SQVTM and CDR2 ANQGSEA. Trimming cost V 7 bases and J 4 bases; bases outside gene matches: 9.

V and J are TRBV5-4 and TRBJ1-2, with 7 nucleotides matching TRBD1. Germline values: CDR1 SGHNT, CDR2 YYREEE (reference sequence). V lost 5 bases and J lost 3; bases outside the gene matches: 25. This CDR3 has 20 amino acids. CDR3 sequence (DNA): TGTGCCAGCAGACAGTGGGACAGCCGATCCTTCCCCCACCAATACTATGGCTACACCTTC. It encodes CASRQWDSRSFPHQYYGYTF.

The J gene is TRBJ2-1, the V gene TRBV5-8; 7 bases are a match to TRBD1. The CDR3 is 14 amino acids. V lost 3 bases to trimming and J lost 7 bases; unmatched junction nucleotides: 7. Germline CDR1 SGHTS, CDR2 YDEGEE. The CDR3 is CASSSGQFENEQFF. The DNA for the CDR3 is TGTGCCAGCAGCTCGGGACAGTTTGAGAATGAGCAGTTCTTC.

V gene TRBV2 combines with J gene TRBJ2-3; 11 nucleotides match TRBD2. The CDR3 has 15 residues. J lost 2 bases, V lost 6 bases, and 4 bases had no gene match. The germline V gene encodes CDR1 SNHLY and CDR2 FYNNEI. The CDR3 DNA sequence: TGTGCCAGCAGGTTAGCGGGGGGGATCACAGATACGCAGTATTTT. Its translation: CASRLAGGITDTQYF.

The chain combines TRBV19 with TRBJ1-5; 7 positions agree with TRBD1. V gave up 6 bases and J gave up 3 bases; unmatched junction bases: 5. Germline values: CDR1 LNHDA, CDR2 SQIVND (reference sequence). This CDR3 is 14 amino acids long. The CDR3 here is CASRGDRSNQPQHF. CDR3 nucleotide sequence: TGTGCCAGTAGAGGGGACAGATCCAATCAGCCCCAGCATTTT. Drawing the rest from reference TRBV19 and TRBJ1-5, the complete variable domain is DGGITQSPKYLFRKEGQNVTLSCEQNLNHDAMYWYRQDPGQGLRLIYYSQIVNDFQKGDIAEGYSVSREKKESFPLTVTSAQKNPTAFYLCASRGDRSNQPQHFGDGTRLSIL.

The V call is TRBV10-3, the J call TRBJ2-3; 10 bases align to TRBD2. V lost 2 bases and J lost 2; bases outside the gene matches: 7. Germline lookup yields CDR1 ENHRY and CDR2 SYGVKD. This CDR3 region has 17 residues. CDR3 sequence reads: CAISEIQLAGFTDTQYF. Here the CDR3 DNA reads TGTGCCATCAGTGAGATACAACTAGCGGGATTCACAGATACGCAGTATTTT.

V usage is TRBV4-1 and J usage is TRBJ2-7; D may be TRBD2 (5 bases). The V end lost 4 bases, the J end lost 6 bases, and 16 bases lay between the germline ends. The V gene's germline CDR1 is MGHRA and CDR2 YSYEKL. This CDR3 has 14 amino acids. Here the CDR3 reads CASSLGFGVSEQYF. The DNA of the CDR3 is TGCGCCAGCAGCCTCGGATTCGGGGTTAGCGAGCAGTACTTC.